These T cell receptor beta chains were read from a single sample in a study of cytomegalovirus exposure and HLA in healthy donors. Profiled with immunoSEQ multiplex PCR; TCRdb holds only in-frame clones, not every one. Its clone listing holds approximately 110,000 clones. The sequenced sample was PBMCs. Source of these receptors: a man aged 18 to 35 in good health and CMV-seronegative. Each CDR3 is given with its conserved first and last residue. D genes are given only for firm matches.

CDR3aa: CASSLATVSGNTIYF
CDR3nt: TGTGCCAGCAGCTTAGCTACAGTCTCTGGAAACACCATATATTTT
j_gene: TRBJ1-3
v_gene: TRBV13
d_gene: NA

CDR3aa: CASSTTGGNGYTF
CDR3nt: TGCGCCAGCAGCACAACAGGGGGAAATGGCTACACCTTC
j_gene: TRBJ1-2
v_gene: TRBV5-1
d_gene: TRBD1

CDR3aa: CASSYPPGQALGAFF
CDR3nt: TGTGCCAGCAGTTACCCCCCCGGACAGGCCCTTGGGGCTTTCTTT
j_gene: TRBJ1-1
v_gene: TRBV6-6
d_gene: TRBD1

CDR3aa: CASSLVTGPNNEQFF
CDR3nt: TGTGCCAGCAGCTTAGTAACGGGTCCAAACAATGAGCAGTTCTTC
j_gene: TRBJ2-1
v_gene: TRBV7-9
d_gene: NA

CDR3aa: CASSLKGANTEAFF
CDR3nt: TGTGCCAGCAGCTTGAAAGGGGCGAACACTGAAGCTTTCTTT
j_gene: TRBJ1-1
v_gene: TRBV5-6
d_gene: NA

CDR3aa: CASSVGASTDTQYF
CDR3nt: TGTGCCAGCAGCGTAGGGGCCAGCACAGATACGCAGTATTTT
j_gene: TRBJ2-3
v_gene: TRBV9
d_gene: NA

CDR3aa: CASRDGTSSINEQFF
CDR3nt: TGCGCCAGCAGGGACGGGACTAGCTCCATCAATGAGCAGTTCTTC
j_gene: TRBJ2-1
v_gene: TRBV5-1
d_gene: TRBD2

CDR3aa: CASSDTLAGAHNEQFF
CDR3nt: TGCGCCAGCAGTGATACCCTAGCGGGGGCCCACAATGAGCAGTTCTTC
j_gene: TRBJ2-1
v_gene: TRBV10-2
d_gene: TRBD2

CDR3aa: CASSLAPDSSYEQYF
CDR3nt: TGTGCCAGCAGCTTGGCCCCAGACAGCTCCTACGAGCAGTACTTC
j_gene: TRBJ2-7
v_gene: TRBV5-4
d_gene: NA

CDR3aa: CSVEENIVDTEAFF
CDR3nt: TGCAGCGTTGAAGAGAATATAGTAGACACTGAAGCTTTCTTT
j_gene: TRBJ1-1
v_gene: TRBV29-1
d_gene: NA

CDR3aa: CASSFIPGNTRELFF
CDR3nt: TGTGCCAGCAGTTTCATCCCCGGGAACACCAGGGAGCTGTTTTTT
j_gene: TRBJ2-2
v_gene: TRBV28
d_gene: NA

CDR3aa: CASSIAGGFGTEAFF
CDR3nt: TGTGCCAGTAGTATAGCGGGGGGCTTTGGCACTGAAGCTTTCTTT
j_gene: TRBJ1-1
v_gene: TRBV19
d_gene: NA

CDR3aa: CASSYDRFYEQYF
CDR3nt: TGTGCCAGCAGTTACGACAGGTTCTACGAGCAGTACTTC
j_gene: TRBJ2-7
v_gene: TRBV6-5
d_gene: NA

CDR3aa: CAWSVAGAMVNYGYTF
CDR3nt: TGTGCCTGGAGTGTCGCGGGGGCAATGGTTAACTATGGCTACACCTTC
j_gene: TRBJ1-2
v_gene: TRBV30
d_gene: NA

CDR3aa: CASKQGGNQPQHF
CDR3nt: TGTGCCAGTAAACAGGGTGGCAATCAGCCCCAGCATTTT
j_gene: TRBJ1-5
v_gene: TRBV28
d_gene: NA

CDR3aa: CAIFHGTRNTGELFF
CDR3nt: TGTGCCATCTTCCATGGGACAAGGAACACCGGGGAGCTGTTTTTT
j_gene: TRBJ2-2
v_gene: TRBV7-8
d_gene: NA

CDR3aa: CASSDRAGQGARGANVLTF
CDR3nt: TGTGCCAGCAGCGACAGAGCTGGACAGGGGGCGCGAGGGGCCAACGTCCTGACTTTC
j_gene: TRBJ2-6
v_gene: TRBV11-1
d_gene: TRBD1

CDR3aa: CASRPGGAIAKNIQYF
CDR3nt: TGCGCCAGCAGGCCGGGGGGGGCGATAGCCAAAAACATTCAGTACTTC
j_gene: TRBJ2-4
v_gene: TRBV4-1
d_gene: TRBD2

CDR3aa: CASSIHRGLGNQPQHF
CDR3nt: TGTGCCAGTAGTATCCACAGGGGCCTAGGCAATCAGCCCCAGCATTTT
j_gene: TRBJ1-5
v_gene: TRBV19
d_gene: TRBD1

CDR3aa: CASKGAIITYEQYF
CDR3nt: TGTGCCAGTAAGGGGGCCATCATCACCTACGAGCAGTACTTC
j_gene: TRBJ2-7
v_gene: TRBV19
d_gene: TRBD1

CDR3aa: CASSRVLSYEQYF
CDR3nt: TGCGCCAGCAGCCGCGTCCTCTCCTACGAGCAGTACTTC
j_gene: TRBJ2-7
v_gene: TRBV4-1
d_gene: NA

CDR3aa: CASRKEGPGGKNIQYF
CDR3nt: TGTGCCAGCAGGAAAGAGGGACCGGGGGGCAAAAACATTCAGTACTTC
j_gene: TRBJ2-4
v_gene: TRBV2
d_gene: TRBD2

CDR3aa: CASSREGDTQYF
CDR3nt: TGCGCCAGCAGCCGGGAAGGGGATACGCAGTATTTT
j_gene: TRBJ2-3
v_gene: TRBV5-1
d_gene: NA

CDR3aa: CASSPKGMWPGGTEAFF
CDR3nt: TGTGCCAGCAGCCCTAAGGGGATGTGGCCCGGGGGCACTGAAGCTTTCTTT
j_gene: TRBJ1-1
v_gene: TRBV5-4
d_gene: NA

CDR3aa: CASSLGPQAFF
CDR3nt: TGTGCCAGCAGCTTGGGTCCGCAGGCTTTCTTT
j_gene: TRBJ1-1
v_gene: TRBV5-6
d_gene: NA

CDR3aa: CASSLVRGSSYNEQFF
CDR3nt: TGCGCCAGCAGCTTGGTACGGGGTAGCTCCTACAATGAGCAGTTCTTC
j_gene: TRBJ2-1
v_gene: TRBV5-1
d_gene: NA

CDR3aa: CASSIDYEQYF
CDR3nt: TGTGCCAGCAGCATAGACTACGAGCAGTACTTC
j_gene: TRBJ2-7
v_gene: TRBV5-4
d_gene: NA

CDR3aa: CASSARGHQPQHF
CDR3nt: TGTGCCAGCAGCGCAAGGGGCCATCAGCCCCAGCATTTT
j_gene: TRBJ1-5
v_gene: TRBV6-5
d_gene: NA

CDR3aa: CASSILAPGPQHF
CDR3nt: NA
j_gene: TRBJ1-5
v_gene: TRBV19
d_gene: NA

CDR3aa: CASSTSGGTGELFF
CDR3nt: TGTGCCAGCAGCACTAGCGGGGGCACCGGGGAGCTGTTTTTT
j_gene: TRBJ2-2
v_gene: TRBV6-5
d_gene: TRBD2

CDR3aa: CASSLSTNFYNEQFF
CDR3nt: TGTGCCAGCTCACTCTCTACGAACTTCTACAATGAGCAGTTCTTC
j_gene: TRBJ2-1
v_gene: TRBV18
d_gene: NA

CDR3aa: CASSSDRGYGYTF
CDR3nt: TGTGCCAGTAGTAGTGACCGGGGGTACGGCTACACCTTC
j_gene: TRBJ1-2
v_gene: TRBV19
d_gene: NA

CDR3aa: CASVPGGTYEKLFF
CDR3nt: TGTGCTAGTGTCCCAGGGGGCACCTATGAAAAACTGTTTTTT
j_gene: TRBJ1-4
v_gene: TRBV12-5
d_gene: TRBD1

CDR3aa: CASSENGGTEAFF
CDR3nt: TGCGCCAGCAGTGAGAACGGGGGCACTGAAGCTTTCTTT
j_gene: TRBJ1-1
v_gene: TRBV10-2
d_gene: NA

CDR3aa: CASRPRGSYEQYF
CDR3nt: TGTGCCAGCAGGCCCAGGGGTTCCTACGAGCAGTACTTC
j_gene: TRBJ2-7
v_gene: TRBV5-4
d_gene: NA

CDR3aa: CASSWTSGSYEQYF
CDR3nt: TGTGCCAGCAGCTGGACTAGCGGTTCCTACGAGCAGTACTTC
j_gene: TRBJ2-7
v_gene: TRBV7-2
d_gene: TRBD2

CDR3aa: CSVVGISGVYEQYF
CDR3nt: TGCAGCGTTGTTGGGATCAGCGGGGTCTACGAGCAGTACTTC
j_gene: TRBJ2-7
v_gene: TRBV29-1
d_gene: TRBD2

CDR3aa: CASSLGDAASTDTQYF
CDR3nt: TGTGCCAGCAGCTTAGGTGATGCGGCTAGCACAGATACGCAGTATTTT
j_gene: TRBJ2-3
v_gene: TRBV7-9
d_gene: NA

CDR3aa: CASSVEGTAFISGNTIYF
CDR3nt: TGTGCCAGCAGCGTAGAGGGGACAGCCTTTATCTCTGGAAACACCATATATTTT
j_gene: TRBJ1-3
v_gene: TRBV9
d_gene: TRBD1

CDR3aa: CASLDRWEAFF
CDR3nt: TGTGCCAGCCTGGACCGTTGGGAGGCTTTCTTT
j_gene: TRBJ1-1
v_gene: TRBV19
d_gene: NA

CDR3aa: CASSPSSYNEQFF
CDR3nt: TGCGCCAGCAGCCCGAGCTCCTACAATGAGCAGTTCTTC
j_gene: TRBJ2-1
v_gene: TRBV4-1
d_gene: NA

CDR3aa: CASSEFGGQGAETQYF
CDR3nt: TGTGCCAGCAGTGAATTTGGGGGACAGGGGGCAGAGACCCAGTACTTC
j_gene: TRBJ2-5
v_gene: TRBV6-1
d_gene: TRBD1

CDR3aa: CASSAREKLFF
CDR3nt: TGTGCCAGCAGTGCCCGGGAAAAACTGTTTTTT
j_gene: TRBJ1-4
v_gene: TRBV2
d_gene: NA

CDR3aa: CASSDYNQGANEQFF
CDR3nt: TGTGCCAGCAGTGACTATAATCAGGGGGCCAATGAGCAGTTCTTC
j_gene: TRBJ2-1
v_gene: TRBV2
d_gene: TRBD1

CDR3aa: CASSSRLAPSTDTQYF
CDR3nt: TGTGCCAGCAGTTCAAGACTAGCACCCTCCACAGATACGCAGTATTTT
j_gene: TRBJ2-3
v_gene: TRBV27
d_gene: TRBD2

CDR3aa: CASSPTGGLSGNTIYF
CDR3nt: TGTGCCAGCAGCCCGACAGGGGGCCTCTCTGGAAACACCATATATTTT
j_gene: TRBJ1-3
v_gene: TRBV27
d_gene: TRBD1

CDR3aa: CASSLSSGSPHEQYF
CDR3nt: TGCGCCAGCAGCTTGTCTAGCGGGTCGCCCCACGAGCAGTACTTC
j_gene: TRBJ2-7
v_gene: TRBV5-1
d_gene: TRBD2

CDR3aa: CASSWGGGNEQYF
CDR3nt: TGTGCCAGCAGCTGGGGCGGGGGAAACGAGCAGTACTTC
j_gene: TRBJ2-7
v_gene: TRBV7-9
d_gene: TRBD2

CDR3aa: CASSLGLITGELFF
CDR3nt: TGTGCCAGCAGCCTGGGGCTGATCACCGGGGAGCTGTTTTTT
j_gene: TRBJ2-2
v_gene: TRBV14
d_gene: NA

CDR3aa: CASSHPRDPPDTGELFF
CDR3nt: TGCGCCAGCAGCCACCCCAGGGATCCCCCCGACACCGGGGAGCTGTTTTTT
j_gene: TRBJ2-2
v_gene: TRBV4-1
d_gene: NA

CDR3aa: CASSLSLGQVSYEQYF
CDR3nt: TGTGCCAGCAGTTTAAGCCTGGGACAGGTCTCCTACGAGCAGTACTTC
j_gene: TRBJ2-7
v_gene: TRBV27
d_gene: TRBD1

CDR3aa: CASTRTAISYNSPLHF
CDR3nt: TGTGCCAGTACCCGGACAGCGATCTCCTATAATTCACCCCTCCACTTT
j_gene: TRBJ1-6
v_gene: TRBV19
d_gene: NA

CDR3aa: CASSLVVSPYEQYF
CDR3nt: TGCGCCAGCAGCTTGGTGGTGTCCCCCTACGAGCAGTACTTC
j_gene: TRBJ2-7
v_gene: TRBV5-1
d_gene: NA

CDR3aa: CASSLRTSGQQFF
CDR3nt: TGCGCCAGCAGCTTAAGGACTAGCGGCCAGCAGTTCTTC
j_gene: TRBJ2-1
v_gene: TRBV5-1
d_gene: TRBD2

CDR3aa: CASSPQGAGELFF
CDR3nt: TGTGCCAGCAGCCCTCAGGGGGCCGGGGAGCTGTTTTTT
j_gene: TRBJ2-2
v_gene: TRBV7-6
d_gene: TRBD1